This T cell receptor beta chain was profiled in a study of molecular identifiers for immune sequencing clone quantification. With respect to this clonotype: The junction shows a germline mismatch at one end, possibly a read error.

Each CDR3 protein is one row after TCRdb ran MiXCR on the PCR reads. The table records 75,000 to 100,000 distinct CDR3 sequences, under 20% of them present only once. CDR1 and CDR2 from the germline V gene are SEHNR and FQNEAQ (reference sequence). The CDR3 has 14 residues. The chain combines TRBV7-9 with TRBJ2-5; 7 nucleotides line up with TRBD1. The receptor's source is a human donor in good health. Some libraries in this study had Jurkat cell RNA spiked in. Source material: naive CD8+ T cells from blood, with Jurkat cell RNA spiked in. Subset specified: FACS-sorted CD8+CD4-CCR7+CD45RA+ naive T cells. The CDR3 reads CTSSFKGGKETQYF. CDR3 sequence (DNA): TGTACCAGCAGCTTCAAAGGGGGCAAAGAGACCCAGTACTTC.